Following are 30 T cell receptor beta chains from one sample sequenced in a study of blood T cells in healthy people across ages. Primers used in a second PCR of roughly 6 to 12 cycles were a sample-barcoded 5' primer and a J-beta primer mix. Each CDR3 protein gets one entry after TCRdb re-called the 5' RACE reads with MiXCR. The sample holds around 870,000 distinct CDR3 sequences; 25% to 35% are singletons and the top ten take 17%. Sequencing used blood. These TCRs come from an elderly woman in good health.

This clonotype was seen only a few times. V gene TRBV7-2 combines with J gene TRBJ2-2; the D is unclear. CDR1 is SGHTA, CDR2 FQGNSA, per germline. The length of the CDR3 is 13 residues. V lost 5 bases and J lost 7, with 11 bases in between. For the CDR3, the DNA is TGTGCCAGCAGCCCCCTTTGGGTCGGGGAGCTGTTTTTT. Translating it yields CASSPLWVGELFF.

The rearrangement joins TRBV5-5 to TRBJ2-5, with TRBD1 matching over 10 bases. The junction had 10 bases not matched to a gene; V was cut back by 0 bases and J by 11 bases. The CDR3 has 15 residues. Germline CDR1 and CDR2: SGHKS and YYEKEE (reference sequence). DNA for the CDR3: TGTGCCAGCAGCTTGGCTGTGACAGGGGGCTGGGAGCAGTACTTC. Residues: CASSLAVTGGWEQYF.

Only a few counts were recorded for this clonotype. The genes are TRBV3-1 and TRBJ1-2, with D maybe TRBD1 (5 bases). The germline V and J ends were trimmed by 2 bases and 6 bases, with 16 bases remaining between them. The CDR3 has 15 residues. Germline V lookup: CDR1 LGHDT, CDR2 YNNKEL (reference sequence). The CDR3 here is CASSQTTTGGHGYTF. The CDR3 DNA sequence: TGTGCCAGCAGCCAAACGACGACGGGGGGTCATGGCTACACCTTC.

This clonotype was counted only a few times. Just one base apart from a much larger clone, this may be a read error. This chain joins TRBV20-1 and TRBJ2-7, with TRBD2 matching 10 bases. The CDR3 is 14 amino acids. The ends lost 5 bases at V and 7 bases at J; junction bases unmatched: 11. Germline loops: CDR1 DFQATT, CDR2 SNEGSKA (reference sequence). The CDR3 sequence is CSAFGLAVYNEQYF. In nucleotides, the CDR3 is TGCAGTGCTTTCGGACTAGCGGTCTACAATGAGCAGTACTTC.

This clonotype was observed at least ten times. The CDR3 sequence: CATSRDVTDTQYF. Written as DNA, the CDR3 is TGTGCCACCAGCAGAGATGTAACAGATACGCAGTATTTT. The chain uses TRBV15 and TRBJ2-3, with unresolved D. The CDR3 length is 13 residues. Trimming removed 0 bases at V and 3 bases at J, with 4 bases between. The germline V gene has CDR1 LNHNV and CDR2 YYDKDF (reference sequence). The variable domain in full, with the rest retrieved from reference TRBV15 and TRBJ2-3, is DAMVIQNPRYQVTQFGKPVTLSCSQTLNHNVMYWYQQKSSQAPKLLFHYYDKDFNNEADTPDNFQSRRPNTSFCFLDIRSPGLGDTAMYLCATSRDVTDTQYFGPGTRLTVL.

This clonotype appeared a few times. J is TRBJ1-1 and V is TRBV5-1, with 8 bases aligning to TRBD1. Germline V CDR1 and CDR2: SGHRS, YFSETQ. Germline trimming cut 1 base from V and 0 bases from J; bases unmatched to any gene: 5. This CDR3 region has 16 residues. CDR3: CASSLRQGIMNTEAFF. In DNA form, the CDR3 reads TGCGCCAGCAGCTTGAGACAGGGGATAATGAACACTGAAGCTTTCTTT.

This chain connects TRBV12-3 or TRBV12-4 to TRBJ2-3, with a tentative D call TRBD2 (6 bases). The CDR3 is made up of 16 amino acids. The germline V and J ends were trimmed by 3 bases and 15 bases, with 28 bases remaining between them. The CDR3 is CASSFGIAVTADTEYF. In nucleotides, the CDR3 is TGTGCCAGCAGTTTCGGAATAGCGGTAACAGCAGATACGGAATATTTT.

This clonotype has ten or more counts. The chain uses TRBV6-2 or TRBV6-3 and TRBJ1-5; D is ambiguous. V was cut by 6 bases and J by 3 bases, with 12 bases left in between. The CDR3 loop spans 14 amino acids. Germline CDR1 is MNHEY and CDR2 is SVGEGT. CDR3 sequence (DNA): TGTGCCAGCAGCCCAAGTGGGCCCAATCAGCCCCAGCATTTT. Protein sequence: CASSPSGPNQPQHF.

This clonotype was detected ten times or more. CDR3 protein: CASSLTDLLAKNIQYF. CDR3 nucleotide sequence: TGTGCCAGCAGTTTAACTGATTTACTAGCCAAAAACATTCAGTACTTC. The chain links TRBV27 to TRBJ2-4; D unresolved. The CDR3 covers 16 residues. V was cut by 2 bases and J by 0 bases, with 11 bases left in between. Germline V gives CDR1 MNHEY, CDR2 SMNVEV (reference sequence).

On this clonotype itself: With a much larger clone just one base away, this may be a read error. The conserved final phenylalanine or tryptophan is absent from the CDR3, which likely points to a read error. The V and J genes are TRBV5-1 and TRBJ2-5, with TRBD2 matching over 14 bases. The end of the DNA aligns better with TRBJ2-7, so the J call may be wrong. Germline CDR1 and CDR2: SGHRS and YFSETQ. The CDR3 has 17 residues. The CDR3 nucleotides are TGCGCCAGCAGCTTCAACGGACTAGCGGGGGGACTTGCCGAGCAGTACTGC. It translates to CASSFNGLAGGLAEQYC.

This chain links TRBV18 with TRBJ1-1; TRBD1 agrees at 9 bases. V gave up 6 bases and J gave up 1 base; unmatched junction bases: 6. The germline gives CDR1 KGHSH, CDR2 LQKENI. The CDR3 is 15 residues long. The chain's CDR3 is CASSPGTGTNTEAFF. The CDR3 DNA is TGTGCCAGCTCCCCAGGGACAGGGACGAACACTGAAGCTTTCTTT. The full variable domain, completed using reference TRBV18 and TRBJ1-1, is NAGVMQNPRHLVRRRGQEARLRCSPMKGHSHVYWYRQLPEEGLKFMVYLQKENIIDESGMPKERFSAEFPKEGPSILRIQQVVRGDSAAYFCASSPGTGTNTEAFFGQGTRLTVV.

The chain has TRBV5-5 and TRBJ1-5; a possible D gene is TRBD1 (5 bases). From germline, CDR1 is SGHKS and CDR2 YYEKEE (reference sequence). The CDR3 runs 18 residues. The ends were cut back, 1 base at V and 0 bases at J, with 17 bases in the middle. The CDR3 bases are TGTGCCAGCAGCTTGAAAGACAGCCTACTCTATAGCAATCAGCCCCAGCATTTT. Translated: CASSLKDSLLYSNQPQHF.

This clonotype was detected many times. The J gene is TRBJ1-5, the V gene TRBV29-1; D uncertain. The CDR3 contains 13 residues. CDR1 SQVTM and CDR2 ANQGSEA come from the germline V gene. With 3 bases removed from V and 0 bases from J, the gap between germline ends came to 6 bases. CDR3 in DNA: TGCAGCGTTGAGCTAAATAGCAATCAGCCCCAGCATTTT. It yields the protein CSVELNSNQPQHF.

This clonotype was seen a few times. V gene TRBV7-8 combines with J gene TRBJ1-6; D perhaps matches TRBD1 (5 bases). The ends were cut back, 11 bases at V and 14 bases at J, with 22 bases in the middle. The CDR3 is made up of 13 amino acids. Per germline, CDR1 SGHVS and CDR2 FQNEAQ. The CDR3 loop reads CAPGGGRGWTLHF. CDR3 coding DNA: TGTGCCCCTGGGGGGGGAAGGGGTTGGACCCTCCACTTT. Drawing the rest from reference TRBV7-8 and TRBJ1-6, the complete variable domain is GAGVSQSPRYKVAKRGQDVALRCDPISGHVSLFWYQQALGQGPEFLTYFQNEAQLDKSGLPSDRFFAERPEGSVSTLKIQRTQQEDSAVYLCAPGGGRGWTLHFGNGTRLTVT.

Many counts were recorded for this clonotype. The chain joins TRBV11-2 to TRBJ2-7; 7 bases line up with TRBD1. This CDR3 comprises 13 residues. Germline assignment: CDR1 SGHAT and CDR2 FQNNGV. The V segment lost 2 bases and the J segment 3 bases; nucleotides outside the gene matches: 1. In DNA form, the CDR3 reads TGTGCCAGCAGCTTAAACAGGGGCTACGAGCAGTACTTC. Its translation: CASSLNRGYEQYF.

V usage is TRBV12-3 or TRBV12-4 and J usage is TRBJ1-2; 10 bases fit TRBD1. The CDR3 sequence is 14 residues long. Unmatched junction bases numbered 7, after V lost 5 bases and J lost 7 bases. The CDR3 is CASSPRTGGGGYTF. CDR3 nucleotides: TGTGCCAGCAGTCCGAGGACAGGGGGAGGTGGCTACACCTTC.

Notes on this clonotype: A much larger clone sits a single nucleotide away, making a read error possible. The chain couples TRBV20-1 to TRBJ1-4; D is undetermined. V lost 3 bases, J lost 5 bases, and 13 bases lay in between. The V gene's germline CDR1 is DFQATT and CDR2 SNEGSKA (reference sequence). This CDR3 spans 14 amino acids. The CDR3 protein is CSARVFRKNEKLFF. Here the CDR3 DNA reads TGCAGTGCTAGGGTCTTTAGGAAAAATGAAAAACTGTTTTTT.

The sample holds a few counts of this clonotype. This chain links TRBV19 with TRBJ2-1; D possibly corresponds to TRBD2 (8 bases). Germline lookup yields CDR1 LNHDA and CDR2 SQIVND (reference sequence). The CDR3 has 12 residues. The V end was cut by 5 bases, the J end by 15 bases, with 17 bases between. DNA of the CDR3: TGTGCCAGTAGTCCGGGAGGGGGCGACGCGTTCTTC. This encodes CASSPGGGDAFF.

The V call is TRBV7-2, the J call TRBJ2-3; tentative D call: TRBD2 (5 bases). This CDR3 has 14 residues. V lost 4 bases and J 13 bases, leaving 21 bases between the germline ends. Germline CDR1 SGHTA, CDR2 FQGNSA. The DNA for the CDR3 is TGTGCCAGCAGCTCAGTGGCGGGTGCTGGGGTCAAGTATTTT. Translating it yields CASSSVAGAGVKYF.

The chain combines TRBV7-2 with TRBJ2-1; no clear D. The CDR3 is 14 residues long. With 0 bases removed from V and 4 bases from J, the gap between germline ends came to 7 bases. Looked up from germline, CDR1 is SGHTA and CDR2 is FQGNSA. CDR3 in amino acids: CASSLAELYNEQFF. The CDR3, as DNA: TGTGCCAGCAGCTTAGCTGAGCTATACAATGAGCAGTTCTTC.

The table lists this clonotype with many counts. This sequence joins TRBV15 and TRBJ2-7; D is possibly TRBD1 (6 bases). CDR3 size: 16 residues. Trimming shortened V by 0 bases and J by 4 bases, and 16 bases separated the two germline ends. Germline values: CDR1 LNHNV, CDR2 YYDKDF (reference sequence). The CDR3 nucleotides read TGTGCCACCAGCAGAGATCTGAGGCAGGGGCCATACGAGCAGTACTTC. Protein sequence: CATSRDLRQGPYEQYF.

The table lists this clonotype with a few counts. This sequence joins TRBV18 and TRBJ1-2; D may be TRBD1 (5 bases). V lost 6 bases and J lost 0, with 17 bases in between. The CDR3 is 16 amino acids. Looked up from germline, CDR1 is KGHSH and CDR2 is LQKENI. The CDR3 nucleotides read TGTGCCAGCTCCCGGGAAGGGGTCATAGCTAACTATGGCTACACCTTC. Protein: CASSREGVIANYGYTF.

In regard to this clonotype: A read error may explain this, as a much larger clone is one base away. This chain connects TRBV4-3 to TRBJ2-1, with TRBD1 identical over 11 bases. V lost 1 base to trimming and J lost 7 bases; unmatched junction nucleotides: 6. The CDR3 sequence is 16 residues long. Germline CDR1 reads LGHNA; CDR2 reads YSLEER. This CDR3 is CASSQGRTGGYNEQFF. In nucleotides, the CDR3 is TGCGCCAGCAGCCAAGGTAGGACAGGGGGCTATAATGAGCAGTTCTTC.

The chain couples TRBV3-1 to TRBJ2-4, with a weak D call TRBD1 (5 bases). The germline gives CDR1 LGHDT, CDR2 YNNKEL (reference sequence). V was pared by 3 bases and J by 0 bases, with 9 bases between. The CDR3 consists of 15 residues. The CDR3 coding sequence is TGTGCCAGCAGCCACAGCAGGGAAGCCAAAAACATTCAGTACTTC. Encoded protein: CASSHSREAKNIQYF.

Remarks on this clonotype: A read error is possible here, since a much larger clone lies one base away. V is TRBV7-9 and J is TRBJ1-2; the D gene is possibly TRBD1 (5 bases). Germline V CDR1 and CDR2: SEHNR, FQNEAQ (reference sequence). The CDR3 runs to 14 residues. CDR3 protein: CTSSPWDPGYGYTF. The CDR3 region has the DNA TGTACCAGCAGCCCCTGGGACCCTGGCTATGGCTACACCTTC.

This clonotype was observed a few times. V is TRBV24-1 and J is TRBJ1-5, with TRBD1 identical over 8 bases. Germline CDR1 is KGHDR and CDR2 is SFDVKD. CDR3 length equals 15 residues. V gave up 4 bases and J gave up 6 bases; unmatched junction bases: 7. CDR3 protein: CATSDPTGAAQPQHF. The CDR3 DNA reads TGTGCCACCAGTGACCCGACAGGGGCTGCTCAGCCCCAGCATTTT.

This sequence joins TRBV6-5 and TRBJ2-7, with D possibly matching TRBD2 (6 bases). The closer fit of TRBJ2-5 to the DNA end suggests the J call may be wrong. This CDR3 is built from 15 residues. Germline V CDR1 and CDR2: MNHEY, SVGAGI. This CDR3 reads CASSCSRAGSKTQYF. The DNA for the CDR3 is TGTGCCAGCAGTTGCTCGAGGGCGGGATCGAAGACCCAGTACTTC.

Regarding this clonotype: Compared with germline, one end of the junction differs, possibly owing to a read error. This chain links TRBV3-1 with TRBJ2-3, with 7 bases fitting TRBD1. Germline values: CDR1 LGHDT, CDR2 YNNKEL (reference sequence). There are 16 residues in the CDR3. DNA of the CDR3: TGTGCCGGCAGCCAAGGATTGGACAGGAGCACAGATACGCAGTATTTT. It specifies CAGSQGLDRSTDTQYF.

This clonotype was detected many times. V and J are TRBV4-1 and TRBJ1-2, with a possible D match to TRBD1 (5 bases). Trimming removed 4 bases at V and 6 bases at J, with 18 bases between. Germline CDR1 reads MGHRA; CDR2 reads YSYEKL. The CDR3 totals 15 residues. The CDR3 coding sequence is TGCGCCAGCAGCCTTCCCTCAGACCGGGGGAATGGCTACACCTTC. Amino acids: CASSLPSDRGNGYTF.

This clonotype has a count of ten or more. J is TRBJ2-7 and V is TRBV6-2 or TRBV6-3, with D possibly called TRBD1 or TRBD2 (5 bases each). The CDR3 runs to 13 residues. CDR1 MNHEY and CDR2 SVGEGT come from the germline V gene. V lost 1 base and J lost 7, with 11 bases in between. The CDR3 DNA reads TGTGCCAGCAGTTACTTCCGGGACCGAGAGCAGTACTTC. It translates to CASSYFRDREQYF.